This T cell receptor beta chain was sequenced in a study of T cells in Graves' hyperthyroidism and ophthalmopathy. Study overall: Peripheral blood was obtained at initial diagnosis, preceding any treatment.

TCR beta CDR3 regions were amplified from RNA. HTBI primers were used for first-round RT-PCR of the TCR CDR3. TCRdb re-called the multiplex PCR reads through MiXCR, storing one row per CDR3 protein. This sample has about 360,000 distinct CDR3 sequences; less than 15% occur once, and the top ten carry around 9.2%. This clonotype came up many times. Germline loops: CDR1 MDHEN, CDR2 SYDVKM. This CDR3 is 11 amino acids long. The ends were cut back, 7 bases at V and 4 bases at J, with 8 bases in the middle. The authors deemed Graves' hyperthyroidism stable absent ophthalmopathy progression within 18 months. The study based diagnoses on clinical symptoms, serum thyroxine and TRAb, thyroid ultrasound and orbital computed tomography.

The chain recombines TRBV28 with TRBJ2-7, with a possible D match to TRBD2 (6 bases). The source material was blood. This clonotype originated in a woman between 18 and 29 years old with Graves' hyperthyroidism. The CDR3: CASTEGYEQYF. The CDR3 DNA reads as TGTGCCAGCACGGAGGGTTACGAGCAGTACTTC.